This TCR beta chain was identified during a study of blood T cell repertoires in COVID-19. The wider study: Both acute and convalescent COVID-19 samples were obtained from the United States, Italy and Spain. Sample material is recorded as cDNA or gDNA derived from T cells, B-cell-depleted T cells, or PBMCs.

In the source study's methods: From reference gene primer amplification, estimates of nucleated cell counts were derived. Clones were sequenced by immunoSEQ multiplex PCR, and TCRdb holds only the in-frame ones, with some missing. V, J and clone size are those of that table, while D and trimming were read from the DNA. The table records approximately 340,000 clones, around 82% of them present only once. Sequencing was carried out using peripheral blood. This clonotype originated in a man under 40 with active or convalescent COVID-19.

The CDR3: CASSQEPIYEQYF. The CDR3 DNA follows: TGTGCCAGCAGCCAAGAGCCGATCTACGAGCAGTACTTC. This sequence joins TRBV5-4 and TRBJ2-7; D remains unclear. Trimming took off 4 bases at V and 3 bases at J, with 11 bases between the two ends. The CDR3 has 13 amino acids. Per germline, CDR1 SGHNT and CDR2 YYREEE (reference sequence).